This T cell receptor beta chain was obtained from a study of Ad26.COV2.S vaccination and SARS-CoV-2 variants (dated by TCRdb to the early 2020s). Regarding the study in general: Donors in the vaccine arm were drawn from COV1001, a multicentre, randomized, double-blind, placebo-controlled phase I-IIa trial testing Ad26.COV2.S in healthy adults. Ad26.COV2.S was administered intramuscularly at a dose of 5x10^10 or 1x10^11 viral particles, either as one shot or as two shots given 56 days apart. Throughout the experiments and outcome assessment, investigators stayed blinded to trial group allocation. The TCR-sequenced set comprised approximately 32 samples: around 20 Ad26.COV2.S vaccine recipients, 5 placebo recipients and 8 SARS-CoV-2 convalescent individuals. Trial participants were randomized into five groups of five: low-dose or high-dose Ad26.COV2.S given once or twice, or placebo on both occasions. Sequencing of the TCRbeta repertoire served to evaluate the specificity and breadth of SARS-CoV-2-reactive T cell receptors following Ad26.COV2.S vaccination. Points the paper makes about the study in general: According to the authors, total T cell responses may have been underestimated by the TCR breadth and depth analyses. Comparing responses between vaccine doses or regimens was not something the study was powered to do. Compared with placebo recipients, Ad26.COV2.S recipients showed higher spike-specific TCR breadth (P = 0.0014). After vaccination, spike-specific CD8+ and CD4+ T cell responses were reported to show substantial breadth. Vaccine and placebo recipients had comparable non-spike TCR breadth, which fits with the vaccine containing only spike.

TCRbeta CDR3 regions were sequenced with the immunoSEQ Assay. After extraction, genomic DNA underwent amplification by bias-controlled multiplex PCR, followed by high-throughput sequencing. In the paper's pipeline: To quantify the absolute abundance of every unique TCRbeta CDR3 region, sequences were collapsed and filtered. T cell fraction was estimated by normalization of TCRbeta template counts to usable DNA, with usable DNA being measured through amplification of reference genes present in all nucleated cells. Repertoire TCRs were annotated as SARS-CoV-2-specific by exact matching of V gene, CDR3 amino acid sequence and J gene to a known reactive TCR set. The reference SARS-CoV-2 TCR set was obtained from MIRA and was filtered for enrichment in COVID-19-positive ImmuneCODE repertoires, whereby public or cross-reactive TCRs were removed. Using the MIRA antigens, annotated TCRs were further analysed by specific ORF or by position within an ORF. Depth was the summed frequency of annotated unique rearrangements, while breadth was defined as annotated unique rearrangements over total unique productive rearrangements. Two-sided Wilcoxon rank-sum tests were used to compare TCR breadth between groups. The source is immuneACCESS, and TCRdb retained only in-frame sequences with V and J called. Part of the clones is not carried over; for the studies checked, unresolved V genes explain less than half of this, and the remainder is unexplained. V, J and clone size derive from that table, while D and trimming were established from the DNA sequence. Present in this sample are around 450,000 clones, 75% to 95% of which were seen just once. The ten largest make up about 12% of the sample.

With regard to this clone: There is no known antigen for this receptor. No quality values exist for individual bases; no much larger clone is one base distant.

The treatment or condition label here, explained by the study, means: approximately 18 received Ad26.COV2.S at low or high dose, single or two shots; roughly 5 received placebo; per-sample allocation not given. For vaccine and placebo recipients, the sequenced repertoires came from samples collected on day 63 after the first injection. Cohort 1b enrolled about two dozen adults aged 18-55 years at a single site in Boston, USA, between 29 July and 7 August 2020. Ad26.COV2.S was a replication-incompetent adenovirus type 26 vector expressing a prefusion-stabilized SARS-CoV-2 spike protein from the original Wuhan strain. Measured from the cysteine to the phenylalanine, the CDR3 is 15 residues long. Just the 45-base CDR3 DNA is kept, in frame starting at base 1. CDR1 and CDR2 are read off the germline V gene as LGHNA and YSLEER. V is cut by 1 base and J by 5 bases, and the space between the germline ends is 15 bases.

The sequencing used peripheral blood, collected in a trial of Ad26.COV2.S vaccine versus placebo. The clonotype comes from a person between 18 and 60 years old who received the Ad26.COV2.S COVID-19 vaccine or a placebo. The chain is encoded by TRBV4-3 joined to TRBJ2-7; the D segment could be TRBD2, given 6 matching bases. In nucleotide form, the sequence is TGCGCCAGCAGCCAAGTTCGGGGGAGCCGGGACGAGCAGTACTTC. The translation is CASSQVRGSRDEQYF.